This T cell receptor (beta chain) emerged from a study of technical replicates of blood from a handful of donors (dated by TCRdb to 2016 to 2017). Details on this clone: Its target antigen remains unknown. No base quality information exists; no much larger clone differs at one position.

Inclusive of the bounding cysteine and phenylalanine, the CDR3 is 13 residues long. The only DNA kept is the CDR3, 39 bases in frame from the first base. Trimmed from V: 4 bases; trimmed from J: 7 bases; junction bases lacking a gene match: 1. The germline V gene specifies WSHSY as CDR1 and SAAADI as CDR2. The library was built by means of the immunoSEQ multiplex PCR assay. TCRdb mirrors the immuneACCESS table, restricted to in-frame sequences. Some clones are absent from its copies; in checked studies, under half trace to an unresolved V gene, and the reason for the others is unknown. Recorded for this sample are 75,000 to 95,000 clones; around 96% of them occurred a single time. The leading ten clones occupy roughly 0.28% of the sample.

Sequences were obtained from T cells isolated from PBMCs. This clonotype was sampled from a human donor in good health. The chain was built from TRBV10-2 and TRBJ2-7, with TRBD2 identical over 13 junction bases. CDR3 sequence: CASSVGLAGEQYF. The DNA sequence is as follows: TGCGCCAGCAGTGTGGGACTAGCGGGAGAGCAGTACTTC.